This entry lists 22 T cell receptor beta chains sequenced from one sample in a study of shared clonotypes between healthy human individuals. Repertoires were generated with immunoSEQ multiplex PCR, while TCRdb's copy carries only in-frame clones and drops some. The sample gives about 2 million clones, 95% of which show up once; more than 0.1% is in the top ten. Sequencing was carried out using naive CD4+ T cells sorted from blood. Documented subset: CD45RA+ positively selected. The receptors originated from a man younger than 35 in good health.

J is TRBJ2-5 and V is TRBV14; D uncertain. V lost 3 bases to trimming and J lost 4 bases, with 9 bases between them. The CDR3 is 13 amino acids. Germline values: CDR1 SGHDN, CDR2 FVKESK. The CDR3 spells CASSHRNTETQYF. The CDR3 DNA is TGTGCCAGCAGCCACAGAAATACAGAGACCCAGTACTTC.

The CDR3 spells CAIRDRVGTDYEQYF. The CDR3 coding sequence is TGTGCCATCAGGGACAGGGTCGGGACAGACTACGAGCAGTACTTC. The chain employs TRBV10-3 and TRBJ2-7, with 8 bases identical to TRBD1. The V segment lost 6 bases and the J segment 3 bases; nucleotides outside the gene matches: 10. CDR1 is ENHRY, CDR2 SYGVKD, per germline. The CDR3 runs to 15 residues.

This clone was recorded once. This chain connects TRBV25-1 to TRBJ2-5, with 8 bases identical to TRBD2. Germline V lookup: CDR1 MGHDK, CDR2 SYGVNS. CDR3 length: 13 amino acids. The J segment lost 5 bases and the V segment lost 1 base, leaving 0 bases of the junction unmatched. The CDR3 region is CASSESGGETQYF. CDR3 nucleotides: TGTGCCAGCAGTGAATCGGGGGGGGAGACCCAGTACTTC.

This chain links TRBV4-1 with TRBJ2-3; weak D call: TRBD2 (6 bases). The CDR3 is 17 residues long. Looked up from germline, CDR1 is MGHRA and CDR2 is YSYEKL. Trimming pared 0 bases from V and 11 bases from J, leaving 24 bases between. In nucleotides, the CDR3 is TGCGCCAGCAGCCAAGAACGGCTGGAGTTGCGGGGTTTGAGGCAGTATTTT. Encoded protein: CASSQERLELRGLRQYF.

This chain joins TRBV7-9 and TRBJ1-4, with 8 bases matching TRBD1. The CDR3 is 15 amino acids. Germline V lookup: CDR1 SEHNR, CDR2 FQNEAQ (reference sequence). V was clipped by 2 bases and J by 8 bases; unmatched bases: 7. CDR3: CASSLQGAAKEKLFF. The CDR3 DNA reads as TGTGCCAGCAGCTTACAGGGGGCTGCGAAAGAAAAACTGTTTTTT. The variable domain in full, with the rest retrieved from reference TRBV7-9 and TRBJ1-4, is DTGVSQNPRHKITKRGQNVTFRCDPISEHNRLYWYRQTLGQGPEFLTYFQNEAQLEKSRLLSDRFSAERPKGSFSTLEIQRTEQGDSAMYLCASSLQGAAKEKLFFGSGTQLSVL.

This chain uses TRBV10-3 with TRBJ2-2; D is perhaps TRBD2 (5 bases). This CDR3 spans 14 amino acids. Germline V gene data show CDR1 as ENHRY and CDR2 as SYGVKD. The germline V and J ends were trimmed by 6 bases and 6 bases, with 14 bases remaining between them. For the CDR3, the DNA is TGTGCCATCAGCCCACCGGGGAGTCCCGGGGAGCTGTTTTTT. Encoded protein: CAISPPGSPGELFF.

CDR3 amino acids: CASSAIGTTPRETQYF. In DNA form, the CDR3 reads TGCGCCAGCAGCGCAATCGGGACTACACCGCGGGAGACCCAGTACTTC. The chain carries TRBV5-1 and TRBJ2-5; 7 bases are a match to TRBD2. The V gene's germline CDR1 is SGHRS and CDR2 YFSETQ. This CDR3 spans 16 amino acids. V lost 4 bases, J lost 5 bases, and 14 bases stayed unmatched.

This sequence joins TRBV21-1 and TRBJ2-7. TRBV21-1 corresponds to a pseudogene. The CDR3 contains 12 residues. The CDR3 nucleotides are TGTGCCAGCACCAAATCAAAGGACGAGCAGTACTTC. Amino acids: CASTKSKDEQYF.

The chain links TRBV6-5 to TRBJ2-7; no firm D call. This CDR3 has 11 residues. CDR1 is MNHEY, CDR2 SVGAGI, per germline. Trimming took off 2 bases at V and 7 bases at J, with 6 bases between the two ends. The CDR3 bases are TGTGCCAGCAGTTACAGGGAAGAGCAGTACTTC. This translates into CASSYREEQYF.

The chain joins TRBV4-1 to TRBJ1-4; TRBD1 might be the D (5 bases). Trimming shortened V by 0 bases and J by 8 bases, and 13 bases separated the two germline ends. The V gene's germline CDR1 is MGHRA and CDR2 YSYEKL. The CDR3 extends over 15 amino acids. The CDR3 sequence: CASSQEGTREEKLFF. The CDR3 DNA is TGCGCCAGCAGCCAAGAAGGGACTCGCGAGGAAAAACTGTTTTTT.

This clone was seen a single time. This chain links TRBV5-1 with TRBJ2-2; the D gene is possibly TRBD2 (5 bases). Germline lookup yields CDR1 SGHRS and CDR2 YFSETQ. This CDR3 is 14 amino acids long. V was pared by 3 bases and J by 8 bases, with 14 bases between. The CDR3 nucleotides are TGCGCCAGCAGCTCAAATACGGCGGGTGGGGAGCTGTTTTTT. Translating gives CASSSNTAGGELFF.

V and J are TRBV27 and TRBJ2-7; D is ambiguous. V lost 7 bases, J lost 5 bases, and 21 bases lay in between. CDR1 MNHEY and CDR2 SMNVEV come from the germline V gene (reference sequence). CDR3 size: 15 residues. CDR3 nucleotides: TGTGCCAGCATCCAAAACGGCAGGCTACCCAACGAGCAGTACTTC. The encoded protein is CASIQNGRLPNEQYF.

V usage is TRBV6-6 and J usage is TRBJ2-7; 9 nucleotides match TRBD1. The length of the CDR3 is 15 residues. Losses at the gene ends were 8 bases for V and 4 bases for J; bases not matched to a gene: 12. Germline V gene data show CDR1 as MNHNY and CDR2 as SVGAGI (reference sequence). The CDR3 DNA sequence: TGTGCCAGCTGCACCGTCACAGGGGGCAGGTACGAGCAGTACTTC. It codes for CASCTVTGGRYEQYF.

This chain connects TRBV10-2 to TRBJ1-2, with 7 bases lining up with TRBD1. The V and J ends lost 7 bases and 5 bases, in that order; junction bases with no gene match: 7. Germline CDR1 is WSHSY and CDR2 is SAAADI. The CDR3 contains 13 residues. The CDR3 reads CASTTGEGYGYTF. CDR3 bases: TGCGCCAGCACAACAGGGGAAGGGTATGGCTACACCTTC.

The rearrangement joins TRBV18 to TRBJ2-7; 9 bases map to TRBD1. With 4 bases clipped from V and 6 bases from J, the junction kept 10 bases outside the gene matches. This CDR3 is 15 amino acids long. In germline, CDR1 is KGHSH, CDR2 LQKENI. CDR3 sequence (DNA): TGTGCCAGCTCACAGGGACAGGGAAGTCTCTCCGAGCAGTACTTC. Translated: CASSQGQGSLSEQYF.

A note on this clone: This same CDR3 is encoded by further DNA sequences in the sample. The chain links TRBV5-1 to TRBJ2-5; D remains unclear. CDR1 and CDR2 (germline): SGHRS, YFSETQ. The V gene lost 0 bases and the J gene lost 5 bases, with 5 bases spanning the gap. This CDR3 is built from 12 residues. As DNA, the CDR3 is TGCGCCAGCAGCTTGGTGGAGGAGACCCAGTACTTC. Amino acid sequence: CASSLVEETQYF.

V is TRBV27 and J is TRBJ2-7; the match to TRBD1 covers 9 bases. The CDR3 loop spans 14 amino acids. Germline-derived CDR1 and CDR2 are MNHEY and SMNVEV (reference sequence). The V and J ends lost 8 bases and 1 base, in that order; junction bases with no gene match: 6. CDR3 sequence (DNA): TGTGCCAGCGGTTCCGGGACAGGGTCCTACGAGCAGTACTTC. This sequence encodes CASGSGTGSYEQYF.

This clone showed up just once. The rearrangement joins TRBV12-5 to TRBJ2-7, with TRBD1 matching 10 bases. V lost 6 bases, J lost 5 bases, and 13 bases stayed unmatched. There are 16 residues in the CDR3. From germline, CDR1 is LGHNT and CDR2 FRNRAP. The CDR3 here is CASGSERQGASHEQYF. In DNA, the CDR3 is TGTGCTAGTGGGTCAGAGAGACAGGGGGCTTCCCACGAGCAGTACTTC.

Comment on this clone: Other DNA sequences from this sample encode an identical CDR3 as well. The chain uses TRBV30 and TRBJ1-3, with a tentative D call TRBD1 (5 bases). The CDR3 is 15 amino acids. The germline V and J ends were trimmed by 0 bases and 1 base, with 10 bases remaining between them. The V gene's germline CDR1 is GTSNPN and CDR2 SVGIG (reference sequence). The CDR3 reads CAWSVGGRSGNTIYF. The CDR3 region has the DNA TGTGCCTGGAGTGTGGGGGGGAGGTCTGGAAACACCATATATTTT.

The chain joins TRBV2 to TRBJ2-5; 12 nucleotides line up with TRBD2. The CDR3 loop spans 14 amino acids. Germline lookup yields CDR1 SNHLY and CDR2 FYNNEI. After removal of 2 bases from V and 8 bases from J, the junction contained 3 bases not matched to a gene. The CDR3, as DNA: TGTGCCAGCAGTGAAACGACTAGCGGGGGCACCCAGTACTTC. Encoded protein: CASSETTSGGTQYF.

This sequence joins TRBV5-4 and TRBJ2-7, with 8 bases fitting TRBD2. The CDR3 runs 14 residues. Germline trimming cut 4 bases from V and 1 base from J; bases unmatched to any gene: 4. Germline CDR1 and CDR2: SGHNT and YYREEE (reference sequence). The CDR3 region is CASSPGGVSYEQYF. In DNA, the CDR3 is TGTGCCAGCAGCCCGGGGGGGGTTTCCTACGAGCAGTACTTC.

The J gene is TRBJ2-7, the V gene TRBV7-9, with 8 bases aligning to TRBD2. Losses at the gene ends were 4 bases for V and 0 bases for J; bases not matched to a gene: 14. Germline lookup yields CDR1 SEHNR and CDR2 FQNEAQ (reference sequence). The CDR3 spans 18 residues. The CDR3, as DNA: TGTGCCAGCAGCTCCGGGTCGGTAGCGGGGCCCCTCTCCTACGAGCAGTACTTC. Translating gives CASSSGSVAGPLSYEQYF.